The entry that follows covers one TCR beta chain sequence. The antigen remains undetermined. This entry comes from a study of cytomegalovirus exposure and HLA in healthy donors. V lost 4 bases and J lost 0, with 14 bases in between. The germline V gene has CDR1 SGDLS and CDR2 YYNGEE. This CDR3 comprises 17 residues. Regarding the study as a whole: TCR beta sequences reportedly predicted most subjects' HLA-A and HLA-B alleles accurately. A later analysis showed TCR association rates differing by HLA locus, peaking at DRB1 and lowest at HLA-C. TCR beta V- and J-gene trimming was later associated with a missense DCLRE1C variant.

Primers included in the PCR were 60 Vbeta and 13 Jbeta primers. Data came from immunoSEQ multiplex PCR; TCRdb stores just in-frame clones and leaves some out. The data show 210,000 or so clones, with over 65% seen just once and 15% to 18% held by the top ten. The chain employs TRBV9 and TRBJ2-6, with D tentatively TRBD1 (5 bases). What was sequenced was PBMCs. This clonotype was obtained from a man in his forties or fifties in good health and CMV-seronegative. Here the CDR3 reads CASSMAGHLSGANVLTF. CDR3 bases: TGTGCCAGCAGCATGGCCGGACATCTCTCTGGGGCCAACGTCCTGACTTTC.